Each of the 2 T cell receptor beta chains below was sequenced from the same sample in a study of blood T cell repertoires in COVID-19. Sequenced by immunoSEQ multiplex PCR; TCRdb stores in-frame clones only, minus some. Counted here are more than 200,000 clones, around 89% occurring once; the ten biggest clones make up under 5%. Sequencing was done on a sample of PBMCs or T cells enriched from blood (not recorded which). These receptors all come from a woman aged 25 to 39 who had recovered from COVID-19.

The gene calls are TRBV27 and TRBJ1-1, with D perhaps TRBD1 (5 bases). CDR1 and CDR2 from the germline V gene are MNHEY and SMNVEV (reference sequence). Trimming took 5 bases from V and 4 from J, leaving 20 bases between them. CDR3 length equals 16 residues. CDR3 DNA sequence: TGTGCCAGCAGTCCCTGGGAGGGGAGGACGGGCACTGAAGCTTTCTTT. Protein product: CASSPWEGRTGTEAFF.

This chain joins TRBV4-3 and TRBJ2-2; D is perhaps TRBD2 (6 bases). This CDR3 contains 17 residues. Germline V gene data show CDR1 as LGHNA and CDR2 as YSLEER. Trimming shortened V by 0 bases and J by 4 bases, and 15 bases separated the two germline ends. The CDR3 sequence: CASSQDWPSELTGELFF. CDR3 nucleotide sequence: TGCGCCAGCAGCCAAGATTGGCCTAGCGAGCTCACCGGGGAGCTGTTTTTT.